The present entry profiles one T cell receptor beta chain with its context. Assignment of participants to cohorts was predicated upon participant-reported clinical history. All recovered Cohort 3 donors got two negative PCRs, got clearance, or saw symptom resolution. The CDR3 spans 14 residues. The V and J ends lost 1 base and 6 bases, in that order; junction bases with no gene match: 4. CDR1 and CDR2 (germline): SGHNT, YYREEE (reference sequence). TCRdb's copy holds only in-frame clones and misses some; the assay was immunoSEQ multiplex PCR. Of fewer than 350,000 clones in the sample, around 85% were seen once. These data come from a study of blood T cell repertoires in COVID-19. Turning to the study itself: Acute and convalescent COVID-19 samples came from the United States, Italy and Spain. PBMCs, B-cell-depleted T cells, or T cells provided the cDNA or gDNA that made up the material.

The chain recombines TRBV5-4 with TRBJ1-5; 7 positions match TRBD1. This TCR was recovered from a woman in her 50s who had recovered from COVID-19. The sequenced sample was PBMCs or T cells enriched from blood (not recorded which). As DNA, the CDR3 is TGTGCCAGCAGCTTGAAGGGGGCAGGTCAGCCCCAGCATTTT. Translation: CASSLKGAGQPQHF.